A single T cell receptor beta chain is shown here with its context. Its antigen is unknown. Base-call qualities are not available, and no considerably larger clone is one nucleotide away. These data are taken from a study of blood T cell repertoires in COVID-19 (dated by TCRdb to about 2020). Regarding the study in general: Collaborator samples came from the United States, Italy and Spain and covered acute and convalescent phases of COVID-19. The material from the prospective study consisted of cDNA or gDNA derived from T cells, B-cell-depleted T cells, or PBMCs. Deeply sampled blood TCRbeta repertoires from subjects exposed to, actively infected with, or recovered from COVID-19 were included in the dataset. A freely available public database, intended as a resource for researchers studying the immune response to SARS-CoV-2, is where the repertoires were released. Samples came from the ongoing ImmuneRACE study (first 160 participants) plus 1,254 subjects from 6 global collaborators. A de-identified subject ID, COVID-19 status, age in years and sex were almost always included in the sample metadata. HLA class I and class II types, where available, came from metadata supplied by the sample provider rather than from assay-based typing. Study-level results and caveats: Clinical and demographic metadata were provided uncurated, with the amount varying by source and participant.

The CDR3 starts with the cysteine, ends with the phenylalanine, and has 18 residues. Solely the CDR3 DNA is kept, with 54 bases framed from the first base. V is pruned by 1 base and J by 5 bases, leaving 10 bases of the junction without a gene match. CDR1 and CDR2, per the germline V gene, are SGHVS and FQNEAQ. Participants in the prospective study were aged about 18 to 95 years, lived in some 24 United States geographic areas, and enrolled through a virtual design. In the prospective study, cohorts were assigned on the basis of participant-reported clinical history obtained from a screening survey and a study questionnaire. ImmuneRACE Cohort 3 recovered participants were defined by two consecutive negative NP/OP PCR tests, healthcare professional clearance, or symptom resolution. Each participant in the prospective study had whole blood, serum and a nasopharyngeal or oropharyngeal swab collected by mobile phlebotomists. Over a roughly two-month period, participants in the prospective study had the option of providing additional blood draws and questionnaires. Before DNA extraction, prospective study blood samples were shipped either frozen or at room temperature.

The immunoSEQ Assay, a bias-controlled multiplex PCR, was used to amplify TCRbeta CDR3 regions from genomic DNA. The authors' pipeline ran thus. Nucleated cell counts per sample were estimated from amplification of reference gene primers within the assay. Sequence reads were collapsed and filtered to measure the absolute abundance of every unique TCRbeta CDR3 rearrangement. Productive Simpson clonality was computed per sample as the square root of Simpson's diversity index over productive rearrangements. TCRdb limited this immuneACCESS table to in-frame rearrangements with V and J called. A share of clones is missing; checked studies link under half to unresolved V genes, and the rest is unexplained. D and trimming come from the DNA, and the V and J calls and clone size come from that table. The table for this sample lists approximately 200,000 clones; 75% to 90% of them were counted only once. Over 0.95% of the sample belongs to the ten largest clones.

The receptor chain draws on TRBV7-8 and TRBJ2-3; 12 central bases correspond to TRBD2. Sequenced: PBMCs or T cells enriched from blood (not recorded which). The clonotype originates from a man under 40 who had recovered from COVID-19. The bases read TGTGCCAGCAGCTTAGGGCCGACTAGCGGGAGACCGCAAGATACGCAGTATTTT. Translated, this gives CASSLGPTSGRPQDTQYF.